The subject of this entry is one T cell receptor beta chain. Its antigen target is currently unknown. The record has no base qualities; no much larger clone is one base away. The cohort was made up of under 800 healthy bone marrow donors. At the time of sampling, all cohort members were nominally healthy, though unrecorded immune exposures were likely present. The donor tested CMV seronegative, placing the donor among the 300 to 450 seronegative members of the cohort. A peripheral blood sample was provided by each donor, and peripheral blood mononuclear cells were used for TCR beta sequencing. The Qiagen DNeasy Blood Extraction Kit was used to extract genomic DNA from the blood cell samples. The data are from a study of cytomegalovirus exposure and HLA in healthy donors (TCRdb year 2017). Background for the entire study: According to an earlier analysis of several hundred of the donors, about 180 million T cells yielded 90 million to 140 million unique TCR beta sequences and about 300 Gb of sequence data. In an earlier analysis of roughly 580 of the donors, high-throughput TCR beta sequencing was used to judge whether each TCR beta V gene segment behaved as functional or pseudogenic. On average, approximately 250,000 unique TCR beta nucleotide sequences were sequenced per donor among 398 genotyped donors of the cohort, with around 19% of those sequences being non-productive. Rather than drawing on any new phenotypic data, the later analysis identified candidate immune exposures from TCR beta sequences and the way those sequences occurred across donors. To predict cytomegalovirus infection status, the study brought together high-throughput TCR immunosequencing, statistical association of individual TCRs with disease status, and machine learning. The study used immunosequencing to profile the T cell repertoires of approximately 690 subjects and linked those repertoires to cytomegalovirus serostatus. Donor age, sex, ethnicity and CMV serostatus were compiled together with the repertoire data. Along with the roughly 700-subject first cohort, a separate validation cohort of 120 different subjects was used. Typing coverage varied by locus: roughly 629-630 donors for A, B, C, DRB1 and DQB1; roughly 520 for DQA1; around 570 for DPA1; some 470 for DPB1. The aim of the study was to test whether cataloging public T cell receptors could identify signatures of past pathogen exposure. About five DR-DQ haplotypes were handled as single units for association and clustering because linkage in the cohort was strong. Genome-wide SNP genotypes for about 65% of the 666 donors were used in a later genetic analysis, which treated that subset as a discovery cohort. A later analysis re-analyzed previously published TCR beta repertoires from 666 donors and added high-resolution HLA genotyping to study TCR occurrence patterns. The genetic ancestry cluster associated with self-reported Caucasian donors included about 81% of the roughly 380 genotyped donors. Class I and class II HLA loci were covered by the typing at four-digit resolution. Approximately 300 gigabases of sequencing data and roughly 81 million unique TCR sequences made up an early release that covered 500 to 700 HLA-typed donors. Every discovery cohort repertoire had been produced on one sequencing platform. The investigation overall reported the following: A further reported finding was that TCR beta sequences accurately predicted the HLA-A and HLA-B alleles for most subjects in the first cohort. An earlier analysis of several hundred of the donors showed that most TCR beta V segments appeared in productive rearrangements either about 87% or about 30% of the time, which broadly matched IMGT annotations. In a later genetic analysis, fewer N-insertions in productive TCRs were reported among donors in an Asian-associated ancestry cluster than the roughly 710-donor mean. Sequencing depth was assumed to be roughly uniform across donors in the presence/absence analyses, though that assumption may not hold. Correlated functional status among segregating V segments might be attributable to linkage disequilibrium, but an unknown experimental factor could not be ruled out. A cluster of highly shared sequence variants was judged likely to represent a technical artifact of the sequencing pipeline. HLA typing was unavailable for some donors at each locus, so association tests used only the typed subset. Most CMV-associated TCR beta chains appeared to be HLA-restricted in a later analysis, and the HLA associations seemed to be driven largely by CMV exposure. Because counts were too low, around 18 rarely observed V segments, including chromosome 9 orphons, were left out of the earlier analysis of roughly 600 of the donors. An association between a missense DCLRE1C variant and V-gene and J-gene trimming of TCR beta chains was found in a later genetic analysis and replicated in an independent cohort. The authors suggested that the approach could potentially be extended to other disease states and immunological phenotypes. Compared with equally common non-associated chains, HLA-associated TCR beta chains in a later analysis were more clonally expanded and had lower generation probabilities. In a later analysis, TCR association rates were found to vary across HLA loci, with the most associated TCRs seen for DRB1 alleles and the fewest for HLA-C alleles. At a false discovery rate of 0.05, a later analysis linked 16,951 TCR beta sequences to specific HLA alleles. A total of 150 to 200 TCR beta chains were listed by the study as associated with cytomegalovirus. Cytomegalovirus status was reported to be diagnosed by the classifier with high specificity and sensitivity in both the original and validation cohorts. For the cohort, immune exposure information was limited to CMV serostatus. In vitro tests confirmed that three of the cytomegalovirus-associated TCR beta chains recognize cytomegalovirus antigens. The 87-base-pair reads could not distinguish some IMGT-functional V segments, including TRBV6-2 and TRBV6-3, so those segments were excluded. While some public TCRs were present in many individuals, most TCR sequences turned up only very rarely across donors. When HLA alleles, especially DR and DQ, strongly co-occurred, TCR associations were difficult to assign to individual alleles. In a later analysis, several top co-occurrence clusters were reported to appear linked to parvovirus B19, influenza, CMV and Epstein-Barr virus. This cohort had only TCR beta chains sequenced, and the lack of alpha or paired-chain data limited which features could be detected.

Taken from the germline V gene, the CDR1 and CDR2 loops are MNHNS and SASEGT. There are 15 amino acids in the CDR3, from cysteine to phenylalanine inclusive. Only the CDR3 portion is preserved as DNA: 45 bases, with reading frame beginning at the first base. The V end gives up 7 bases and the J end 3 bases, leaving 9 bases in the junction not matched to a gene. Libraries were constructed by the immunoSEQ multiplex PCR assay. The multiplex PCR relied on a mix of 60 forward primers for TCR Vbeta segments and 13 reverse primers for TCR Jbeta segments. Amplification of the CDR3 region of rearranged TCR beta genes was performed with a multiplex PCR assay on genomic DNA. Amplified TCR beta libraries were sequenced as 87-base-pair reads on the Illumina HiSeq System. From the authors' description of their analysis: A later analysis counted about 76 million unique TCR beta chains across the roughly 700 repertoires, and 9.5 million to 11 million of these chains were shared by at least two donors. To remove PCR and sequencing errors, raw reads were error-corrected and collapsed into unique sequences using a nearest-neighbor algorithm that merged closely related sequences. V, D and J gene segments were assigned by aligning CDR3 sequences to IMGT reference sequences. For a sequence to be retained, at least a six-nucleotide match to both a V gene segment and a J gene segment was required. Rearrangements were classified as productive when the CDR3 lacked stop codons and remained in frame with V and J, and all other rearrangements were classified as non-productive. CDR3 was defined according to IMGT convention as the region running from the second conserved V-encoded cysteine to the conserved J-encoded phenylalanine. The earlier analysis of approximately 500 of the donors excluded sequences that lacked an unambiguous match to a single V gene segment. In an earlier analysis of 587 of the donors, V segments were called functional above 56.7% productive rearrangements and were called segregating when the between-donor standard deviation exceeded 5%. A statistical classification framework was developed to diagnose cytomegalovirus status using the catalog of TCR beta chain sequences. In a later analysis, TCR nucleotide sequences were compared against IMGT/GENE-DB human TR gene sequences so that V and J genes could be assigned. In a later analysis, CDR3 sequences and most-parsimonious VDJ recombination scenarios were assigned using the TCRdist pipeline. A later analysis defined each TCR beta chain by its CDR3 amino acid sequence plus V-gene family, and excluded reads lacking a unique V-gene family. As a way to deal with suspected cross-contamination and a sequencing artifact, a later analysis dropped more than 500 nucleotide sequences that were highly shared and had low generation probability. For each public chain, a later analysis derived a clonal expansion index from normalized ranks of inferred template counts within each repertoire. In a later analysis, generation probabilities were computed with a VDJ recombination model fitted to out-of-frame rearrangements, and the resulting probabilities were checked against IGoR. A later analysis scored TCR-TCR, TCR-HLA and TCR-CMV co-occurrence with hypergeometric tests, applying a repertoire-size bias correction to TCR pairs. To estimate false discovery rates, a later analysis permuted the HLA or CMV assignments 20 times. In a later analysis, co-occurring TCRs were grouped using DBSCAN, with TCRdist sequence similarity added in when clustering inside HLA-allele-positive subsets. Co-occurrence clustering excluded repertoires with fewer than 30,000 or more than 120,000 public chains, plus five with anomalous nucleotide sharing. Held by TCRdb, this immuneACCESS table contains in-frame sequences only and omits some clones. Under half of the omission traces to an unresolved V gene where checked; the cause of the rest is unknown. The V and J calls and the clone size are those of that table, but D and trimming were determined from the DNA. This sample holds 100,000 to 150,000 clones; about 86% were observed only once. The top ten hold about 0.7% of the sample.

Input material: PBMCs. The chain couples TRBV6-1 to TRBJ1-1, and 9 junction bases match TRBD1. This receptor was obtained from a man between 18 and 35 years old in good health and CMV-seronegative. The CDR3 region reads CASTESYRGHTEAFF. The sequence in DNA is TGTGCCAGCACAGAATCGTACAGGGGGCACACTGAAGCTTTCTTT.